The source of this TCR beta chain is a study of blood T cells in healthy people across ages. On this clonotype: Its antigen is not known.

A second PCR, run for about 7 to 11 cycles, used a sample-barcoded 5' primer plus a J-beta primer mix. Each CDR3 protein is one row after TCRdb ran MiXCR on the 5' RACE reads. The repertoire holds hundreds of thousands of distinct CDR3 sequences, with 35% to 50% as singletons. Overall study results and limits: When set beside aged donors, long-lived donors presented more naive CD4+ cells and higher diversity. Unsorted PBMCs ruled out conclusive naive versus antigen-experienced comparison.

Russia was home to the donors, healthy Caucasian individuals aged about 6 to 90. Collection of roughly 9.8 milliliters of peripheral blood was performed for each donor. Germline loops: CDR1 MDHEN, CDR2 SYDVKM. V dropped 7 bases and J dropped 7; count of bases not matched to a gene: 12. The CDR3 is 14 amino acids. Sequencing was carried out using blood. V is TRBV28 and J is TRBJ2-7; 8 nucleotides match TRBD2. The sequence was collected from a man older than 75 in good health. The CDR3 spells CASTKLAVYNEQYF. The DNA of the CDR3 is TGTGCCAGCACAAAACTAGCGGTTTACAATGAGCAGTACTTC.